This TCR beta chain was found in a study of control samples from healthy donors and cancer patients. Assay used: immunoSEQ multiplex PCR; TCRdb lists only in-frame clones, some missing. The repertoire holds 200,000 to 250,000 clones, with roughly 94% as singletons. Germline CDR1 is SEHNR and CDR2 is FQNEAQ (reference sequence). This CDR3 contains 14 residues. V lost 2 bases, J lost 7 bases, and 9 bases lay in between. The chain uses TRBV7-9 and TRBJ1-6; D remains unclear. Material: blood. This receptor was obtained from a man aged 45-65 years in good health. The CDR3 DNA follows: TGTGCCAGCAGCTTATTGGCCGGCAATTCACCCCTCCACTTT. Protein product: CASSLLAGNSPLHF.